One and the same sample provided the 7 T cell receptor beta chains below, sequenced in a study of technical replicates of blood from several donors. The assay was immunoSEQ multiplex PCR, and TCRdb's table has in-frame clones only and misses some. The data show roughly 97,000 clones, roughly 96% seen once. Sample: T cells isolated from PBMCs. These receptors all stem from a human donor in good health.

The rearrangement links TRBV6-6 to TRBJ2-2; a weak D match, TRBD2 (6 bases). The germline V gene encodes CDR1 MNHNY and CDR2 SVGAGI (reference sequence). The CDR3 is 16 amino acids. V lost 2 bases, J lost 3 bases, and 13 bases lay in between. In DNA, the CDR3 is TGTGCCAGCAGTTACCTCCCCGGAGGGGACACCGGGGAGCTGTTTTTT. Translated, it gives CASSYLPGGDTGELFF.

The CDR3, as DNA: TGTGCCAGCAGCCAAGGGACTAGCGGGAGTCCGACAGATACGCAGTATTTT. Translating it yields CASSQGTSGSPTDTQYF. V and J are TRBV7-2 and TRBJ2-3; TRBD2 aligns across 14 bases. The germline CDR1 and CDR2 sequences are SGHTA and FQGNSA. The length of the CDR3 is 17 residues. V dropped 5 bases and J dropped 3; count of bases not matched to a gene: 7. Full variable domain (rest looked up from reference TRBV7-2 and TRBJ2-3): GAGVSQSPSNKVTEKGKDVELRCDPISGHTALYWYRQSLGQGLEFLIYFQGNSAPDKSGLPSDRFSAERTGGSVSTLTIQRTQQEDSAVYLCASSQGTSGSPTDTQYFGPGTRLTVL.

This rearrangement joins TRBV2 to TRBJ2-1, with D unresolved. CDR1 and CDR2 from the germline V gene are SNHLY and FYNNEI. The CDR3 runs 11 residues. Deletions cut 4 bases from V and 5 bases from J, with 3 bases between. The CDR3 DNA follows: TGTGCCAGCAGTGGCGACAATGAGCAGTTCTTC. It encodes CASSGDNEQFF.

The V call is TRBV7-6, the J call TRBJ2-7, with D perhaps TRBD2 (6 bases). The CDR3 is 14 residues long. Germline CDR1 SGHVS, CDR2 FNYEAQ. V gave up 0 bases and J gave up 2 bases, with 8 bases separating them. DNA for the CDR3: TGTGCCAGCAGCTTAGCGGAGGGAACCTACGAGCAGTACTTC. Protein product: CASSLAEGTYEQYF.

The J gene is TRBJ1-5, the V gene TRBV19; 8 bases agree with TRBD1. The CDR3 runs to 16 residues. Germline values: CDR1 LNHDA, CDR2 SQIVND (reference sequence). Trimming at V came to 3 bases and at J to 5 bases, leaving 9 bases not matched to a gene. CDR3 amino acids: CASSILQGARDQPQHF. The DNA for the CDR3 is TGTGCCAGTAGTATTTTGCAGGGGGCGAGGGATCAGCCCCAGCATTTT.

In its sample, this clone was seen once. This sequence joins TRBV19 and TRBJ2-1; D may be TRBD2 (6 bases). The V and J ends lost 5 bases and 0 bases respectively, with 17 bases between them. Per the germline V gene, CDR1 is LNHDA and CDR2 is SQIVND (reference sequence). The CDR3 runs to 17 residues. CDR3 amino acids: CASSPRRFGSSYNEQFF. Written as DNA, the CDR3 is TGTGCCAGTAGTCCCCGGCGATTCGGGAGCTCCTACAATGAGCAGTTCTTC.

The chain combines TRBV4-3 with TRBJ2-1, with a possible D match to TRBD1 (6 bases). V lost 2 bases and J 7 bases, leaving 15 bases between the germline ends. Germline V gene sequence: CDR1 LGHNA, CDR2 YSLEER. The CDR3 is 15 residues long. CDR3 nucleotides: TGCGCCAGCAGCCAAAACCCCCAGGGGTGGAATGAGCAGTTCTTC. Protein sequence: CASSQNPQGWNEQFF.